These T cell receptor beta chains were read from a single sample in a study of T cell responses to AZD1222 COVID-19 vaccine. Assay: immunoSEQ multiplex PCR; the TCRdb copy retains only in-frame clones and omits some. This table holds fewer than 150,000 clones, roughly nine tenths found once. The sample was peripheral blood, taken 28 days after the second AZD1222 dose. These receptor sequences come from an adult who received the AZD1222 COVID-19 vaccine. Each CDR3 is given with its conserved first and last residue. D genes are given only for firm matches. A row's size may be missing; if present it is once, few, many or a size class.

CDR3 DNA | CDR3 protein | D gene | CDR3 length | V gene | clone size | J gene
TGTGCCAGCAGCCTCATCAGGGGCCGGAGGGGGGAGGGAGTCACAGATACGCAGTATTTT | CASSLIRGRRGEGVTDTQYF | - | 20 | TRBV7-6 | once | TRBJ2-3
TGTGCCACCGGCCTGTGGTCGTCCTACAATGAGCAGTTCTTC | CATGLWSSYNEQFF | - | 14 | TRBV19 | - | TRBJ2-1
TGCGCCAGCAGCCAAGATTTGCGGGGGGGGATAGATACGCAGTATTTT | CASSQDLRGGIDTQYF | TRBD2 | 16 | TRBV4-3 | - | TRBJ2-3
TGTGCCAGCAGCTACCCGGGACAGGTCTATGGCTACACCTTC | CASSYPGQVYGYTF | TRBD1 | 14 | TRBV7-9 | - | TRBJ1-2
TGCAGTGCTAGTCGACAGCTGAACACTGAAGCTTTCTTT | CSASRQLNTEAFF | - | 13 | TRBV20-1 | once | TRBJ1-1
TGTGCCAGCAGCGACGGATACCAATTCACCGAACTGGGGGACACCATATATTTT | CASSDGYQFTELGDTIYF | - | 18 | TRBV6-2/TRBV6-3 | - | TRBJ1-3
TGTGCCAGCAGCTTAGCAGGGGGCGCCTTTTACGAGCAGTACTTC | CASSLAGGAFYEQYF | TRBD1 | 15 | TRBV7-9 | - | TRBJ2-7
TGTGCCAGCAGCCAAGGAAGGATTCGGGGGTGGCCAGATACGCAGTATTTT | CASSQGRIRGWPDTQYF | - | 17 | TRBV3-1/TRBV3-2 | - | TRBJ2-3
TGTGCCAGCAGCACACAGGGGGGAAGTGAAAAACTGTTTTTT | CASSTQGGSEKLFF | TRBD1 | 14 | TRBV9 | - | TRBJ1-4
TGTGCCAGCAGCCAAGGCCCGGGCTCATACGCCGGGAGGTCTGAAGCTTTCTTT | CASSQGPGSYAGRSEAFF | - | 18 | TRBV3-1/TRBV3-2 | - | TRBJ1-1